These 22 T cell receptor beta chains share one sample of origin, sequenced in a study of T-cell memory formation after mild COVID-19. Using its own MiXCR run on the 5' RACE reads, TCRdb lists one record per CDR3 protein. The sample yields tens of thousands of distinct CDR3 sequences, 16% seen once. The sequencing input was PBMCs or a T cell subset sorted from them (not recorded which). These receptors all stem from an adult woman who had mild COVID-19 (a few samples of this study predate the infection). Cell type and time point are not known.

This clonotype was counted ten times or more. The chain joins TRBV7-9 to TRBJ2-3; D remains ambiguous. CDR1 is SEHNR and CDR2 is FQNEAQ in the germline V gene (reference sequence). The ends were cut back, 3 bases at V and 4 bases at J, with 11 bases in the middle. The CDR3 extends over 14 amino acids. Here the CDR3 reads CASSFRPSADTQYF. The CDR3 DNA follows: TGTGCCAGCAGCTTCCGGCCTAGTGCAGATACGCAGTATTTT.

This clonotype turned up a few times. The CDR3 protein is CASSDLAGEDEQYF. Here the CDR3 DNA reads TGTGCCAGCAGTGACCTAGCGGGAGAGGACGAGCAGTACTTC. V usage is TRBV25-1 and J usage is TRBJ2-7; 10 bases align to TRBD2. The CDR3 spans 14 residues. V lost 3 bases and J lost 5; bases outside the gene matches: 4. Germline CDR1 MGHDK, CDR2 SYGVNS.

This chain uses TRBV7-3 with TRBJ1-1, with D uncertain. Germline V CDR1 and CDR2: SGHTA, FQGTGA. This CDR3 has 15 residues. V dropped 2 bases and J dropped 7 bases, with 17 bases sitting between them. CDR3 amino acids: CASSLVGPGWGEAFF. CDR3 nucleotide sequence: TGTGCCAGCAGCTTAGTGGGTCCGGGCTGGGGTGAAGCTTTCTTT.

This clonotype was detected only a few times. The rearrangement links TRBV7-9 to TRBJ2-1, with no clear D. V lost 3 bases to trimming and J lost 7 bases, with 16 bases between them. The length of the CDR3 is 15 residues. CDR1 SEHNR and CDR2 FQNEAQ come from the germline V gene (reference sequence). The CDR3 reads CASSFERASENEQFF. The CDR3 coding sequence is TGTGCCAGCAGCTTTGAACGGGCCTCGGAGAATGAGCAGTTCTTC.

DNA of the CDR3: TGTGCCAGCAGCTTAGCTACAGGGCGAGGCTATGGCTACACCTTC. Protein: CASSLATGRGYGYTF. V and J are TRBV11-2 and TRBJ1-2; D might be TRBD1 (6 bases). CDR1 and CDR2 (germline): SGHAT, FQNNGV. The V and J ends lost 1 base and 4 bases respectively, with 13 bases between them. CDR3 size: 15 residues.

This clonotype has only a few counts. The V and J genes are TRBV18 and TRBJ2-1; possible D gene TRBD2, 6 bases. From germline, CDR1 is KGHSH and CDR2 LQKENI. CDR3 length equals 15 residues. The ends were cut back, 3 bases at V and 6 bases at J, with 15 bases in the middle. CDR3 residues: CASSPRLGAANEQFF. In nucleotides, the CDR3 is TGTGCCAGCTCACCTCGACTAGGTGCGGCCAATGAGCAGTTCTTC. Filled out from reference TRBV18 and TRBJ2-1, the complete variable domain reads NAGVMQNPRHLVRRRGQEARLRCSPMKGHSHVYWYRQLPEEGLKFMVYLQKENIIDESGMPKERFSAEFPKEGPSILRIQQVVRGDSAAYFCASSPRLGAANEQFFGPGTRLTVL.

In this sample, this clonotype turned up a few times. J is TRBJ2-1 and V is TRBV29-1; 7 nucleotides line up with TRBD1. V dropped 7 bases and J dropped 0; count of bases not matched to a gene: 12. This CDR3 is 16 amino acids long. The germline V gene encodes CDR1 SQVTM and CDR2 ANQGSEA. The CDR3 DNA reads as TGCAGCGACCGGGGACAGCTCAAGGGCTCCTACAATGAGCAGTTCTTC. It yields the protein CSDRGQLKGSYNEQFF.

J is TRBJ2-1 and V is TRBV15; 7 positions agree with TRBD2. CDR3 length: 14 amino acids. The trim removed 2 bases at V and 10 bases at J, leaving 8 bases unmatched. Per germline, CDR1 LNHNV and CDR2 YYDKDF (reference sequence). CDR3: CATSRTSDGPEQFF. DNA for the CDR3: TGTGCCACCAGCAGAACTAGCGATGGCCCAGAGCAGTTCTTC.

The chain recombines TRBV9 with TRBJ2-7, with 8 bases lining up with TRBD2. With 3 bases clipped from V and 0 bases from J, the junction kept 11 bases outside the gene matches. Germline loops: CDR1 SGDLS, CDR2 YYNGEE. The CDR3 length is 17 residues. CDR3 protein: CASSAARGGGFSYEQYF. Written as DNA, the CDR3 is TGTGCCAGCAGCGCCGCCCGGGGCGGGGGGTTCTCCTACGAGCAGTACTTC.

The chain recombines TRBV7-6 with TRBJ2-3; D may be TRBD1 (6 bases). V shed 1 base and J shed 2 bases, with 7 bases lying between them. CDR3 length equals 14 residues. Germline lookup yields CDR1 SGHVS and CDR2 FNYEAQ. The CDR3 nucleotides read TGTGCCAGCAGCTTAGGGACAGACACAGATACGCAGTATTTT. It encodes CASSLGTDTDTQYF.

This clonotype was seen a few times. The chain carries TRBV9 and TRBJ1-4; D might be TRBD1 (5 bases). This CDR3 has 18 residues. Germline CDR1 reads SGDLS; CDR2 reads YYNGEE. Trimming shortened V by 0 bases and J by 2 bases, and 17 bases separated the two germline ends. Here the CDR3 DNA reads TGTGCCAGCAGCGTAGAGGGGTCGGCCTGGGGGACTAATGAAAAACTGTTTTTT. Translation gives CASSVEGSAWGTNEKLFF.

This clonotype was observed a handful of times. The V gene is TRBV20-1, the J gene TRBJ2-6; 7 nucleotides line up with TRBD1. The CDR3 contains 15 residues. CDR1 and CDR2 (germline): DFQATT, SNEGSKA (reference sequence). Unmatched junction bases numbered 6, after V lost 5 bases and J lost 2 bases. For the CDR3, the DNA is TGCAGTGCTTTTCTTACAGGGGCTGGGGCCAACGTCCTGACTTTC. The encoded protein is CSAFLTGAGANVLTF.

The V gene is TRBV15, the J gene TRBJ2-3; D gene ambiguous. The CDR3 consists of 15 residues. V was cut by 4 bases and J by 7 bases, with 18 bases left in between. Germline CDR1 reads LNHNV; CDR2 reads YYDKDF (reference sequence). CDR3 sequence reads: CATSIPGTSTNTQYF. The CDR3 DNA sequence: TGTGCCACCAGCATCCCAGGCACCTCCACGAATACGCAGTATTTT.

V is TRBV6-2 or TRBV6-3 and J is TRBJ2-7; perhaps TRBD2 as D (6 bases). Trimming stripped 5 bases from V and 7 bases from J, with 18 bases between. This CDR3 contains 14 residues. Germline CDR1 MNHEY, CDR2 SVGEGT. CDR3 residues: CASSVPGLSREQYF. For the CDR3, the DNA is TGTGCCAGCAGTGTCCCGGGACTCAGTCGGGAGCAGTACTTC.

This clonotype was counted only a few times. V and J are TRBV4-1 and TRBJ2-7; D uncertain. Germline V gives CDR1 MGHRA, CDR2 YSYEKL. The CDR3 consists of 11 residues. Trimming shortened V by 3 bases and J by 5 bases, and 5 bases separated the two germline ends. Here the CDR3 reads CASSHMNEQYF. DNA for the CDR3: TGCGCCAGCAGCCATATGAACGAGCAGTACTTC.

The chain has TRBV30 and TRBJ2-2; D possibly corresponds to TRBD2 (7 bases). Trimming shortened V by 0 bases and J by 3 bases, and 11 bases separated the two germline ends. Germline V gene lookup returns CDR1 GTSNPN and CDR2 SVGIG (reference sequence). This CDR3 is built from 15 residues. CDR3 DNA sequence: TGTGCCTGGAGTGTACGGGGGGCCCACACCGGGGAGCTGTTTTTT. Protein sequence: CAWSVRGAHTGELFF.

The chain couples TRBV7-9 to TRBJ2-4; perhaps TRBD2 as D (6 bases). V shed 4 bases and J shed 0 bases, with 13 bases lying between them. The CDR3 contains 16 residues. CDR1 and CDR2 (germline): SEHNR, FQNEAQ (reference sequence). Here the CDR3 DNA reads TGTGCCAGCAGCTCCCCTAGCGTATTAGCCAAAAACATTCAGTACTTC. This sequence encodes CASSSPSVLAKNIQYF.

This chain joins TRBV7-9 and TRBJ2-7, with 8 bases fitting TRBD2. CDR3 length equals 14 residues. Trimming at V came to 5 bases and at J to 5 bases, leaving 8 bases not matched to a gene. The germline CDR1 and CDR2 sequences are SEHNR and FQNEAQ (reference sequence). As DNA, the CDR3 is TGTGCCAGCAGCCCCCCCGGGACTAGTCACGAGCAGTACTTC. Its translation is CASSPPGTSHEQYF.

This clonotype was recorded a few times. This rearrangement joins TRBV7-9 to TRBJ2-4; D may match TRBD1 or TRBD2 (6 bases each). CDR1 SEHNR and CDR2 FQNEAQ come from the germline V gene (reference sequence). CDR3 length equals 15 residues. Trimming took off 5 bases at V and 6 bases at J, with 17 bases between the two ends. The CDR3 coding sequence is TGTGCCAGCAGCCTAGAGGAGGGGGAACCAAACATTCAGTACTTC. Protein product: CASSLEEGEPNIQYF.

This clonotype was observed a handful of times. The genes are TRBV5-1 and TRBJ1-5; TRBD1 aligns across 9 bases. The CDR3 sequence is 14 residues long. The V gene's germline CDR1 is SGHRS and CDR2 YFSETQ. V trimming: 4 bases; J trimming: 5 bases; junction bases outside the gene matches: 4. The CDR3 loop is CASSQWTGDQPQHF. CDR3 nucleotide sequence: TGCGCCAGCAGCCAATGGACAGGGGATCAGCCCCAGCATTTT.

This clonotype was detected only a few times. The chain uses TRBV5-1 and TRBJ1-1; 10 bases map to TRBD1. Trimming cost V 3 bases and J 6 bases; bases outside gene matches: 5. The CDR3 length is 14 residues. The germline gives CDR1 SGHRS, CDR2 YFSETQ. The CDR3 nucleotides are TGCGCCAGCAGCTGGGGACAGGGGATGGCTGAAGCTTTCTTT. Translating gives CASSWGQGMAEAFF. Full variable domain (remainder filled in from reference TRBV5-1 and TRBJ1-1): KAGVTQTPRYLIKTRGQQVTLSCSPISGHRSVSWYQQTPGQGLQFLFEYFSETQRNKGNFPGRFSGRQFSNSRSEMNVSTLELGDSALYLCASSWGQGMAEAFFGQGTRLTVV.

Note on this clonotype: One junction end does not reproduce the germline sequence, and a read error may be involved. J is TRBJ1-2 and V is TRBV20-1; D is ambiguous. CDR1 and CDR2 from the germline V gene are DFQATT and SNEGSKA (reference sequence). The CDR3 contains 15 residues. The CDR3 sequence: CSARDWADYLYVYTF. CDR3 sequence (DNA): TGCAGTGCTAGAGACTGGGCAGACTACCTCTATGTCTACACCTTC.